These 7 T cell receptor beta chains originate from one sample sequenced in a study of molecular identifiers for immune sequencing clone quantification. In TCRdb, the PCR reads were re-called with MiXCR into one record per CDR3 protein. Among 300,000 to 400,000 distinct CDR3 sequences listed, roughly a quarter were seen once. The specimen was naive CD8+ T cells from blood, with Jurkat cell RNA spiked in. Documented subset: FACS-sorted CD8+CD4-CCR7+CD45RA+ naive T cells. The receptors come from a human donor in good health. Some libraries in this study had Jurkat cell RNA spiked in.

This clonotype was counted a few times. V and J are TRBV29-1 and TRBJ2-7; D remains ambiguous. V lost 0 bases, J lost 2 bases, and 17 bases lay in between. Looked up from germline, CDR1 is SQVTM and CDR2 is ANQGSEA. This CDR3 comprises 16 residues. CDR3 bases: TGCAGCGTTGAAGATCTTAAGGATAGAAACCCCTACGAGCAGTACTTC. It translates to CSVEDLKDRNPYEQYF.

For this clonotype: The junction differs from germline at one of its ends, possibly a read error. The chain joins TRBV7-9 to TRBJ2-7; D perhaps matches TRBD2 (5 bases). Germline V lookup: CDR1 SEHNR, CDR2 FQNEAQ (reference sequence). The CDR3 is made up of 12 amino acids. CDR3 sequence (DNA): TGTGCCAGCAGCTTGGGAGACTACGAGCAGCACTTC. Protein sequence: CASSLGDYEQHF.

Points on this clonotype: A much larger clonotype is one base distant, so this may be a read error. CDR3 bases: TGTGCCAGCAGTTACCTTGACAGCCACGAGCAGTACTTC. It yields the protein CASSYLDSHEQYF. The chain links TRBV6-2 or TRBV6-3 to TRBJ2-7; maybe TRBD1 (5 bases). The CDR3 is made up of 13 amino acids. The V gene lost 2 bases and the J gene lost 5 bases, with 10 bases spanning the gap. The germline V gene has CDR1 MNHEY and CDR2 SVGEGT.

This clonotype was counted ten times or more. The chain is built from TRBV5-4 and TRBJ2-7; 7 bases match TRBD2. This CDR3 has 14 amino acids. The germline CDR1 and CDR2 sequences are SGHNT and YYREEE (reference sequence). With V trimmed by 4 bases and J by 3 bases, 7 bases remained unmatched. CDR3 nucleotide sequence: TGTGCCAGCAGCCCTGGCGGGAGTTTCTACGAGCAGTACTTC. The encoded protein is CASSPGGSFYEQYF.

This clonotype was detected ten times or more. The CDR3 loop reads CASSLVENSSTLHF. CDR3 DNA sequence: TGTGCCAGCAGCTTAGTGGAGAATAGTTCTACCCTCCACTTT. The chain is built from TRBV7-9 and TRBJ1-6; D unclear. V was cut by 1 base and J by 14 bases, with 15 bases left in between. CDR1 SEHNR and CDR2 FQNEAQ come from the germline V gene (reference sequence). This CDR3 spans 14 amino acids.

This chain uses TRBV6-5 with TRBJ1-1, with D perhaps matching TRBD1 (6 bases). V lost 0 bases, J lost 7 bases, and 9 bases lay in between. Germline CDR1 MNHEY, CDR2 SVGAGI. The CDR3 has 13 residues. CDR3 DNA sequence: TGTGCCAGCAGTTACTCCAGGACAGTTGAAGCTTTCTTT. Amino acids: CASSYSRTVEAFF.

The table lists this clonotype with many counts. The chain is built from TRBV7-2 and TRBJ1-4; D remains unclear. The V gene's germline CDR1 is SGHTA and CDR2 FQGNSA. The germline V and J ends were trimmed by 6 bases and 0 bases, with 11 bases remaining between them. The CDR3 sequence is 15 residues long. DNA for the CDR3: TGTGCCAGCAGTTGGACGGATGCAACTAATGAAAAACTGTTTTTT. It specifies CASSWTDATNEKLFF.